These 22 T cell receptor delta chains came from one sample sequenced in a study of gamma delta lymphoproliferative disorders and STAT genes (dated by TCRdb to between 2018 and 2020). Genomic DNA from peripheral blood mononuclear cells isolated from patients and controls was used for TCR sequencing. Libraries came from multiplex PCR. The listed sequencing device is Illumina MiSeq. TCRdb reprocessed the public reads with the caller CATT; rows with the same DNA were merged afterwards. The sample profile shows over a thousand delta-chain clones; less than 1.5% of them were found once. Approximately 58% of the sample comes from the top ten. Sequencing used blood. All receptors come from a human donor in good health.

A note on this clone: A far larger clone lies a single base away; this is likely a read error. Other DNA sequences in the sample encode the same CDR3. This chain links TRDV2 with TRDJ3, with TRDD3 matching over 9 bases. Trimming at V came to 0 bases and at J to 4 bases, leaving 18 bases not matched to a gene. Germline V lookup: CDR1 GEAIGNYY, CDR2 EKD. CDR3 length equals 22 residues. The CDR3 region has the DNA TGTGCCTGTGACACCGTAAAAGGGGGGGGATACCGTCACTCTTGGGACACCCGACAGATGTTTTTC. Protein product: CACDTVKGGGYRHSWDTRQMFF.

This clone was picked up a small number of times. TCRdb shows a much larger clone's protein in place of this DNA's translation, and the two differ at residue 3, likely through a read error; the protein shown is translated from the DNA. This chain uses TRDV2 with TRDJ3; 12 bases align to TRDD3. CDR1 and CDR2 from the germline V gene are GEAIGNYY and EKD. This CDR3 spans 19 amino acids. CDR3 sequence reads: CAYDTLLGDTSWDTRQMFF. The CDR3 nucleotides read TGTGCCTATGACACCCTACTGGGGGATACCTCCTGGGACACCCGACAGATGTTTTTC.

Regarding this clone: The protein in TCRdb stems from a much larger clone and differs at residue 12 from this DNA's translation, likely a read error; here the protein is translated from the DNA. The chain is built from TRDV1 and TRDJ2; 8 bases align to TRDD2. V shed 5 bases, J shed 6 bases, and the junction held 23 bases outside the gene matches. The CDR3 has 20 amino acids. CDR1 is TSWWSYY and CDR2 is QGS in the germline V gene. This CDR3 is CALGPEFFLRRIIGAAQLFF. In nucleotides, the CDR3 is TGTGCTCTTGGGCCAGAGTTCTTCCTACGAAGGATTATAGGGGCAGCACAACTCTTCTTT.

This clone was seen only a few times. Since a far larger clone is one base different, this is likely a read error. This specimen includes other DNA sequences encoding the same CDR3. The chain links TRDV2 to TRDJ1; 9 bases are shared with TRDD3. This CDR3 contains 18 residues. CDR1 GEAIGNYY and CDR2 EKD come from the germline V gene. V lost 7 bases to trimming and J lost 0 bases; unmatched junction nucleotides: 17. CDR3 sequence: CACDPIGDTSSYTDKLIF. The CDR3 DNA is TGTGCCTGCGACCCGATAGGGGATACGTCCTCATACACCGATAAACTCATCTTT.

This clone was detected only a few times. V is TRDV1 and J is TRDJ1, with TRDD3 identical over 8 bases. V lost 0 bases to trimming and J lost 0 bases; unmatched junction nucleotides: 27. CDR3 length: 24 amino acids. The V gene's germline CDR1 is TSWWSYY and CDR2 QGS. In DNA, the CDR3 is TGTGCTCTTGGGGAACTGCGTTGGGGCCTTCCACTACTGGGGGTCCCCTCCTACACCGATAAACTCATCTTT. As protein: CALGELRWGLPLLGVPSYTDKLIF.

This clone was seen a handful of times. A far larger clone lies a single base away; this is likely a read error. The sample has other DNA sequences that encode this CDR3 too. This chain connects TRDV2 to TRDJ1, with D possibly being TRDD1 (5 bases). The V gene's germline CDR1 is GEAIGNYY and CDR2 EKD. The CDR3 is 17 amino acids. V was cut by 4 bases and J by 0 bases, with 20 bases left in between. The CDR3 loop reads CACEHVRNFWYTDKLIF. The CDR3 nucleotides read TGTGCCTGTGAGCACGTCCGAAATTTCTGGTACACCGATAAACTCATCTTT.

As to this clone: A far larger clone lies a single base away; this is likely a read error. Other DNA variants within this sample encode the same CDR3. The chain uses TRDV1 and TRDJ2; D might be TRDD2 (6 bases). Trimming pared 5 bases from V and 6 bases from J, leaving 31 bases between. This CDR3 is built from 20 residues. CDR1 TSWWSYY and CDR2 QGS come from the germline V gene. The CDR3 here is CALGPEFFLRRVIGAAQLFF. In nucleotides, the CDR3 is TGTGCTCTTGGGCCAGAGTTCTTCCTGCGAAGGGTTATAGGGGCAGCACAACTCTTCTTT.

No V gene call was produced; the J gene was TRDJ1; no DNA check was done on the table's D call, TRDD3. This CDR3 contains 19 residues. The CDR3 nucleotides are TGTGCCTGTGACACCGTCGGTCTGGGGGATACGCCGTCAACCGATAAACTCATCTTT. It encodes CACDTVGLGDTPSTDKLIF.

Of note for this clone: A far bigger clonotype differs at one base, so this is likely a read error. Other DNA sequences in this specimen translate into the identical CDR3. The J gene is TRDJ1, the V gene TRDV1, with 9 bases that match TRDD3. There are 22 residues in the CDR3. Germline-derived CDR1 and CDR2 are TSWWSYY and QGS. Germline trimming cut 4 bases from V and 0 bases from J; bases unmatched to any gene: 24. The CDR3 nucleotides read TGTGCTCTTGGGGGGACAACGATTCCTTACCTCTTACTGGGGGACCACACCGATAAACTCATCTTT. Translation: CALGGTTIPYLLLGDHTDKLIF.

As for this clone: TCRdb assigns this DNA the protein of a much larger clone, which departs from its translation at residue 9; this likely reflects a read error, and the protein shown comes from translating the DNA. Here the CDR3 reads CACDDLGSRTDKLIF. The CDR3 DNA reads TGTGCCTGTGACGACCTGGGGTCTCGCACCGATAAACTCATCTTT. The V call is TRDV2, the J call TRDJ1; weak D call: TRDD3 (6 bases). Trimming cost V 3 bases and J 1 base, with 14 bases left between them. This CDR3 region has 15 residues. Germline V gives CDR1 GEAIGNYY, CDR2 EKD.

As to this clone: One base separates it from a far larger clone, so it is likely a read error. The sample holds other DNA sequences that translate to the same CDR3. The chain joins TRDV1 to TRDJ1; a weak D match, TRDD3 (5 bases). CDR1 is TSWWSYY and CDR2 is QGS in the germline V gene. This CDR3 is 20 amino acids long. The CDR3 DNA sequence: TGTGCTCTTGGGGAATTTCAACCAACTACGTTCTGGGTCTACACCGATAAACTCATCTTC. Amino acids: CALGEFQPTTFWVYTDKLIF.

Concerning this clone: It is likely a read error: a sequence one base away is far more abundant. This same CDR3 is encoded by further DNA sequences in the sample. This rearrangement joins TRDV2 to TRDJ1, with 7 bases that match TRDD3. The CDR3 spans 18 residues. Germline V lookup: CDR1 GEAIGNYY, CDR2 EKD. Trimming at V came to 4 bases and at J to 0 bases, leaving 16 bases not matched to a gene. The CDR3 spells CACEGLAVGDKYTDKLIF. DNA for the CDR3: TGTGCCTGTGAAGGTCTTGCGGTGGGGGACAAGTACACCGATAAACTCATCTTT.

In the case of this clone: The TCRdb record carries a much larger clone's protein, which differs from this DNA's translation at residue 7; a read error is the likely cause, and the protein listed here is the DNA translation. The rearrangement joins TRDV2 to TRDJ1, with no clear D. The germline V gene has CDR1 GEAIGNYY and CDR2 EKD. CDR3 length: 14 amino acids. The V end was cut by 3 bases, the J end by 0 bases, with 10 bases between. CDR3 sequence (DNA): TGTGCCTGTGACGCCGTGCTGTACACCGATAAACTCATCTTT. The encoded protein is CACDAVLYTDKLIF.

This clone was picked up a small number of times. TCRdb's listed protein matches a much larger clone and diverges from this DNA's translation at residue 10, likely through a read error; the protein shown comes from the DNA. The CDR3, as DNA: TGTGCTCTTGGGGAACTACATCTATATTCTAAACTGGGGGTTATCAGGGTTCCGAACACCGATAAACTCATCTTT. Its translation is CALGELHLYSKLGVIRVPNTDKLIF. J is TRDJ1 and V is TRDV1; 8 bases match TRDD3. The ends lost 0 bases at V and 0 bases at J; junction bases unmatched: 30. The CDR3 runs 25 residues. In germline, CDR1 is TSWWSYY, CDR2 QGS.

Remarks on this clone: TCRdb shows a much larger clone's protein in place of this DNA's translation, and the two differ at residue 4, likely through a read error; the protein shown is translated from the DNA. This chain joins TRDV2 and TRDJ1; 8 nucleotides agree with TRDD3. V was pared by 5 bases and J by 1 base, with 17 bases of the junction left unmatched. The CDR3 consists of 18 residues. Germline loops: CDR1 GEAIGNYY, CDR2 EKD. The CDR3 loop is CACGTLSTGGGRTDKLIF. Here the CDR3 DNA reads TGTGCCTGTGGCACTCTCTCTACTGGGGGGGGCCGCACCGATAAACTCATCTTT.

This clone is classed as medium-sized (0.01 to 0.1%). It differs at one base from a far larger clone, so likely a read error. The gene calls are TRDV2 and TRDJ1, with 8 bases aligning to TRDD3. Trimming removed 3 bases from V and 0 bases from J; junction bases left unmatched: 8. The CDR3 runs 16 residues. CDR1 GEAIGNYY and CDR2 EKD come from the germline V gene. CDR3: CACDAVGYGNTDKLIF. The CDR3 region has the DNA TGTGCCTGTGACGCCGTGGGATACGGGAACACCGATAAACTCATCTTT.

The sample holds a few counts of this clone. TCRdb's protein for this DNA is that of a much larger clone and differs from the translation at residue 5, likely a read error; the protein shown is the DNA translation. The CDR3 is CALGRTTIPYLLLGDHTDKLIF. The CDR3 DNA reads as TGTGCTCTTGGGCGGACAACGATCCCTTACCTCTTACTGGGGGACCACACCGATAAACTCATCTTT. The chain is built from TRDV1 and TRDJ1; 9 bases are shared with TRDD3. This CDR3 has 22 residues. CDR1 and CDR2 (germline): TSWWSYY, QGS. Trimming removed 5 bases from V and 0 bases from J; junction bases left unmatched: 25.

Points on this clone: The protein in TCRdb stems from a much larger clone and differs at residue 3 from this DNA's translation, likely a read error; here the protein is translated from the DNA. The rearrangement links TRDV2 to TRDJ1, with 8 bases that match TRDD3. The germline V gene encodes CDR1 GEAIGNYY and CDR2 EKD. The CDR3 totals 25 residues. The CDR3 spells CARDTMALRGRPYVDGGYSTDKLIF. The DNA of the CDR3 is TGTGCCCGTGACACGATGGCCCTCCGAGGTCGTCCCTACGTAGACGGGGGATATTCCACCGATAAACTCATCTTT.

This clone was counted a few times. One base separates it from a far larger clone, so it is likely a read error. Other DNA sequences in the same sample also yield this CDR3. V and J are TRDV1 and TRDJ1; 9 positions match TRDD3. The V gene's germline CDR1 is TSWWSYY and CDR2 QGS. The junction had 24 bases not matched to a gene; V was cut back by 4 bases and J by 0 bases. CDR3 size: 22 residues. CDR3 sequence (DNA): TGTGCTCTTGGGGGGACGACGATCCCTTACCTCTTACTGGGGGACCACACCGATAAACTCATCTTT. Translating it yields CALGGTTIPYLLLGDHTDKLIF.

This clone was seen a few times. For this DNA, TCRdb reports the protein of a much larger clone, which diverges at residue 14, most likely from a read error; the protein presented here is translated directly from the DNA. This rearrangement joins TRDV2 to TRDJ1, with 12 positions matching TRDD3. Germline loops: CDR1 GEAIGNYY, CDR2 EKD. Trimming took 3 bases from V and 6 from J; bases not matched to a gene: 16. The CDR3 spans 18 residues. The CDR3 loop reads CACDSVETGGYQGNKLIF. As DNA, the CDR3 is TGTGCCTGTGACTCCGTCGAGACTGGGGGATACCAAGGGAATAAACTCATCTTT.

This clone was counted only a few times. TCRdb records a much larger clone's protein for this DNA, with a difference at residue 3 that likely arises from a read error; the protein given is the translation of the DNA. This chain uses TRDV1 with TRDJ1, with 12 bases identical to TRDD3. The CDR3 sequence is 22 residues long. The germline V gene encodes CDR1 TSWWSYY and CDR2 QGS. CDR3 nucleotide sequence: TGTGCTCGTGGGGAAGGGGGATATGACCCTGGGGGATACGAAGAGAACACCGATAAACTCATCTTT. Its protein is CARGEGGYDPGGYEENTDKLIF.

The sample holds a few counts of this clone. TCRdb assigns this DNA the protein of a much larger clone, which departs from its translation at residue 12; this likely reflects a read error, and the protein shown comes from translating the DNA. The V and J genes are TRDV2 and TRDJ1; 7 bases align to TRDD3. Germline V lookup: CDR1 GEAIGNYY, CDR2 EKD. CDR3 size: 19 residues. V shed 0 bases, J shed 2 bases, and the junction held 17 bases outside the gene matches. DNA of the CDR3: TGTGCCTGTGACACCGTTAAGGGATACACCTCCAGGGGAACCGATAAACTCATCTTT. Encoded protein: CACDTVKGYTSRGTDKLIF.